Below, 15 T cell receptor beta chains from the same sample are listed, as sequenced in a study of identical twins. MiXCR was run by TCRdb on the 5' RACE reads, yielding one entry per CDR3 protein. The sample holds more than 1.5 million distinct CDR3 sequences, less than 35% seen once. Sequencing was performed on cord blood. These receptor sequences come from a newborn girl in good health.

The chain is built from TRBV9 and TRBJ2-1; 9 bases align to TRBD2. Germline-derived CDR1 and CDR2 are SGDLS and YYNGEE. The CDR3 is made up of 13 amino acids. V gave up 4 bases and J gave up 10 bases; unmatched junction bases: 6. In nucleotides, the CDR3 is TGTGCCAGCAGCCGGGGACTAGCCAGGGAGCAGTTCTTC. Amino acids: CASSRGLAREQFF.

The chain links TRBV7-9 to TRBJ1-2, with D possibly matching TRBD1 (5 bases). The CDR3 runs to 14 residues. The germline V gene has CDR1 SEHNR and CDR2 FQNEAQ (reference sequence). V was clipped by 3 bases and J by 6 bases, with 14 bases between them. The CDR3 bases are TGTGCCAGCAGCTTGGGAGGCTCGGGGCATGGCTACACCTTC. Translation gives CASSLGGSGHGYTF.

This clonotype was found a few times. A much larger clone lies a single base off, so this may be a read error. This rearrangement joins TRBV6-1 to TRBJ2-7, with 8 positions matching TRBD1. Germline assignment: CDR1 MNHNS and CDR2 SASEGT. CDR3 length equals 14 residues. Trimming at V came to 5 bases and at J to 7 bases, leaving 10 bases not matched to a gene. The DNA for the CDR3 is TGTGCCAGCAGTAGACAGGGGTCCTACAATGAGCAGTACTTC. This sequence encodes CASSRQGSYNEQYF.

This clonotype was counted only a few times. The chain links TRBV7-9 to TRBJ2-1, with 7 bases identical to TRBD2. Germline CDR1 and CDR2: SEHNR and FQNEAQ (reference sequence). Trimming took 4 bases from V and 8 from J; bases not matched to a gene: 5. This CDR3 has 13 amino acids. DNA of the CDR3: TGTGCCAGCAGCTCCCTAACTAGCGATGAGCAGTTCTTC. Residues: CASSSLTSDEQFF.

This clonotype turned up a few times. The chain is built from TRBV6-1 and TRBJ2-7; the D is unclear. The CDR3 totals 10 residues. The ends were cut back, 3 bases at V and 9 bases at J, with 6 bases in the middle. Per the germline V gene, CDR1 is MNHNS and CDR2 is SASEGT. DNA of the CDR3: TGTGCCAGCAGTGATTCCGGGCAGTACTTC. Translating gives CASSDSGQYF.

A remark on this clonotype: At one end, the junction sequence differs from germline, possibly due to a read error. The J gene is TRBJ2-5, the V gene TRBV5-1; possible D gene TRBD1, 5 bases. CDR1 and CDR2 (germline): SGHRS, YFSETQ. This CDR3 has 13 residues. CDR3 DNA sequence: TGCGCCAGCAGCTTGGATGACGAGACAGCCCAGTGCTTC. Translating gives CASSLDDETAQCF.

The CDR3 sequence is CASSPWDRGNIQYF. The CDR3 DNA is TGTGCCAGCAGTCCCTGGGACAGAGGAAACATTCAGTACTTC. The rearrangement links TRBV27 to TRBJ2-4; 7 positions match TRBD1. CDR3 size: 14 residues. V was pared by 5 bases and J by 6 bases, with 7 bases of the junction left unmatched. CDR1 and CDR2 (germline): MNHEY, SMNVEV (reference sequence).

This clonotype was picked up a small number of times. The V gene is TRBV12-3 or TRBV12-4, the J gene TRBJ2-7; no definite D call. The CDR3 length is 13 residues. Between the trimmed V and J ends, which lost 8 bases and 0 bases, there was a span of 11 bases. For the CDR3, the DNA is TGTGCCAGCTCCAACGGTAACTCCTACGAGCAGTACTTC. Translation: CASSNGNSYEQYF.

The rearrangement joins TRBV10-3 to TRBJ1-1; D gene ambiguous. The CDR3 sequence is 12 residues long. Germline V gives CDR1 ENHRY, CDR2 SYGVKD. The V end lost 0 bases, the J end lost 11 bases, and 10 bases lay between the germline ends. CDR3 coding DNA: TGTGCCATCAGTGAGTCATTCTCCGGGGCTTTCTTT. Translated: CAISESFSGAFF.

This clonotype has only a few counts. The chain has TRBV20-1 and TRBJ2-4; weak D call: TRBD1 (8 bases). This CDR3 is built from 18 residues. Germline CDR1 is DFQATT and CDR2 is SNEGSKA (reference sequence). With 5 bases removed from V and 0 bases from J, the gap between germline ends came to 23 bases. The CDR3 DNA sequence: TGCAGTGCTCAGCGGGGCAGGGGGCGGCCATTAGCCAAAAACATTCAGTACTTC. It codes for CSAQRGRGRPLAKNIQYF.

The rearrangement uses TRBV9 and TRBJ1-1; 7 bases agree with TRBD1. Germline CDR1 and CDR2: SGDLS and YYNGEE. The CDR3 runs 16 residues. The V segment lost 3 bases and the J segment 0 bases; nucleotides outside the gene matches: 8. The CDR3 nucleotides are TGTGCCAGCAGCGCAGCTACAGACAGGGTGAACACTGAAGCTTTCTTT. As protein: CASSAATDRVNTEAFF.

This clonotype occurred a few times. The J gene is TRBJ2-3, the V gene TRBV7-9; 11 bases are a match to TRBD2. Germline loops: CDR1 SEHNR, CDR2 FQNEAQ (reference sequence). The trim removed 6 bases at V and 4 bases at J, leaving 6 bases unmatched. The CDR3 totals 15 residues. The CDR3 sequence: CASREGLAVADTQYF. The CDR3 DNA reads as TGTGCCAGCAGAGAGGGACTAGCGGTAGCAGATACGCAGTATTTT.

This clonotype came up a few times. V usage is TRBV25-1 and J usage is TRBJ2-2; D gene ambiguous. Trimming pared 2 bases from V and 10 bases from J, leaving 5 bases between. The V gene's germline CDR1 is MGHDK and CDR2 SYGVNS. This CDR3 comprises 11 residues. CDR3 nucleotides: TGTGCCAGCAGTGAAGGACCGGAGCTGTTTTTT. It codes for CASSEGPELFF.

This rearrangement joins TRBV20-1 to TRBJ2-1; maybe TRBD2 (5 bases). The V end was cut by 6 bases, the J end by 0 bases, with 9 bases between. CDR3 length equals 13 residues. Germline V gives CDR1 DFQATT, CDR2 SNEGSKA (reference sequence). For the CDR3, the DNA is TGCAGTGCGAAAGCGGACTCCTACAATGAGCAGTTCTTC. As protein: CSAKADSYNEQFF.

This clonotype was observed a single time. The CDR3 region has the DNA TGTGCCAGCCCTCCCGGGACCCGGTTTAACACCGGGGAGCTGTTTTTT. Translation gives CASPPGTRFNTGELFF. V and J are TRBV6-1 and TRBJ2-2, with D perhaps matching TRBD1 or TRBD2 (5 bases each). The CDR3 contains 16 residues. With 8 bases removed from V and 2 bases from J, the gap between germline ends came to 18 bases. Germline V gene lookup returns CDR1 MNHNS and CDR2 SASEGT.